This TCR beta chain was sequenced in a study of blood T cell repertoires in COVID-19. Overall study: T cells, B-cell-depleted T cells, or PBMCs supplied cDNA or gDNA.

In the original workflow: Amplification of reference gene primers was used by the study to estimate nucleated cell counts. Using immunoSEQ multiplex PCR, the repertoire was profiled, and TCRdb retains in-frame clones only, with some absent. V, J and clone size are those of that table, while D and trimming were read from the DNA. Altogether about 480,000 clones are present, 75% to 90% being singletons, with the ten largest covering about 4.5%. The CDR3 runs to 15 residues. V dropped 3 bases and J dropped 3 bases, with 14 bases sitting between them. Looked up from germline, CDR1 is MDHEN and CDR2 is SYDVKM. This clone was detected only once.

This TCR came from a woman aged 25 to 39 with acute or convalescent COVID-19. Sequencing was done on a sample of peripheral blood. The rearrangement uses TRBV28 and TRBJ1-1, with a weak D call TRBD1 (5 bases). The CDR3 loop reads CASSFLSARDTEAFF. In DNA, the CDR3 is TGTGCCAGCAGTTTTTTGTCGGCCAGGGACACTGAAGCTTTCTTT. Based on the CDR3 plus reference TRBV28 and TRBJ1-1, the full variable domain is DVKVTQSSRYLVKRTGEKVFLECVQDMDHENMFWYRQDPGLGLRLIYFSYDVKMKEKGDIPEGYSVSREKKERFSLILESASTNQTSMYLCASSFLSARDTEAFFGQGTRLTVV.